The present TCR beta chain was sequenced within a study of control samples from healthy donors and cancer patients. The germline V gene has CDR1 MNHNS and CDR2 SASEGT. The V gene lost 3 bases and the J gene lost 0 bases, with 3 bases spanning the gap. This CDR3 is 12 amino acids long. The protocol was immunoSEQ multiplex PCR, while the TCRdb copy is restricted to in-frame clones and leaves out a portion. The sample holds about 200,000 clones; around 90% are singletons and the top ten take roughly 1.9%. Sequenced: blood. This chain uses TRBV6-1 with TRBJ2-7; D is ambiguous. The receptor comes from a man aged 25 to 45 in good health. CDR3 coding DNA: TGTGCCAGCAGTGACAACTCCTACGAGCAGTACTTC. This codes for CASSDNSYEQYF.